This passage covers 32 T cell receptor beta chains from one sample sequenced in a study of glioma-infiltrating T cells. Using RNA template, CDR3s of TCR alpha and beta were amplified with iRepertoire arm-PCR. Using its own MiXCR run on the multiplex PCR reads, TCRdb lists one record per CDR3 protein. The sample shows about 5,400 distinct CDR3 sequences, 35% to 50% of them seen only once. The sequencing sample was made of glioma tissue, nonneoplastic brain tissue, or PBMCs (not recorded which). Receptors originate from a human donor with low-grade glioma or glioblastoma, undergoing nonglioma brain surgery, or in good health (not recorded which).

This clonotype was recorded many times. The chain carries TRBV14 and TRBJ2-7, with TRBD1 as a possible D gene (5 bases). CDR3 size: 14 residues. Germline CDR1 reads SGHDN; CDR2 reads FVKESK. The V gene lost 1 base and the J gene lost 2 bases, with 9 bases spanning the gap. Here the CDR3 reads CASSQGHRPYEQYF. The DNA for the CDR3 is TGTGCCAGCAGCCAAGGTCACAGGCCCTACGAGCAGTACTTC.

Within the sample, this clonotype is medium-sized. This sequence joins TRBV28 and TRBJ2-7, with D hard to call. The CDR3 has 12 residues. V was cut by 5 bases and J by 5 bases, with 10 bases left in between. Germline CDR1 is MDHEN and CDR2 is SYDVKM. The CDR3 here is CASSLNVNEQYF. CDR3 DNA: TGTGCCAGCAGTCTGAACGTGAACGAGCAGTACTTC.

This chain connects TRBV15 to TRBJ1-6; D gene ambiguous. Germline V gene data show CDR1 as LNHNV and CDR2 as YYDKDF (reference sequence). This CDR3 contains 12 residues. Trimming took 6 bases from V and 7 from J, leaving 7 bases between them. This chain's CDR3 is CATRRENSPLHF. The CDR3 DNA reads as TGTGCCACCAGGAGGGAGAATTCACCCCTCCACTTT.

This rearrangement joins TRBV20-1 to TRBJ2-1; D is undetermined. The V and J ends lost 1 base and 7 bases respectively, with 8 bases between them. CDR1 and CDR2 (germline): DFQATT, SNEGSKA (reference sequence). The CDR3 spans 12 residues. The DNA of the CDR3 is TGCAGTGCTAGAGCCCCCCCTAATGAGCAGTTCTTC. Translation: CSARAPPNEQFF.

The chain carries TRBV4-1 and TRBJ2-3; 8 bases fit TRBD2. The CDR3 spans 17 residues. V trimming: 0 bases; J trimming: 2 bases; junction bases outside the gene matches: 7. Germline V gene lookup returns CDR1 MGHRA and CDR2 YSYEKL. The DNA for the CDR3 is TGCGCCAGCAGCCAAGATCATATAGCGGGGATCACAGATACGCAGTATTTT. This translates into CASSQDHIAGITDTQYF.

V usage is TRBV6-5 and J usage is TRBJ2-5; unclear D gene. Germline-derived CDR1 and CDR2 are MNHEY and SVGAGI. V was clipped by 4 bases and J by 3 bases, with 3 bases between them. The CDR3 is 11 amino acids. CDR3 in amino acids: CASSLEETQYF. DNA for the CDR3: TGTGCCAGCAGTTTGGAAGAGACCCAGTACTTC.

This sequence joins TRBV24-1 and TRBJ2-7; D is undetermined. CDR3 length: 14 residues. Germline V gene data show CDR1 as KGHDR and CDR2 as SFDVKD. Trimming cost V 2 bases and J 2 bases, with 9 bases left between them. DNA of the CDR3: TGTGCCACCAGTGATTCTAGGGCACCCTACGAGCAGTACTTC. Encoded protein: CATSDSRAPYEQYF.

This clonotype was counted ten times or more. The CDR3 DNA sequence: TGTGCCAGTAGTCTGGAGGACAGAGCCCCAAATGAGCAGTTCTTC. It yields the protein CASSLEDRAPNEQFF. The chain recombines TRBV19 with TRBJ2-1; a weak D match, TRBD1 (6 bases). Germline V gene data show CDR1 as LNHDA and CDR2 as SQIVND (reference sequence). This CDR3 contains 15 residues. V was pared by 5 bases and J by 7 bases, with 18 bases between.

The chain joins TRBV6-2 or TRBV6-3 to TRBJ1-1; maybe TRBD1 (5 bases). The CDR3 sequence is 15 residues long. Per germline, CDR1 MNHEY and CDR2 SVGEGT. The V end was cut by 2 bases, the J end by 2 bases, with 12 bases between. CDR3 amino acids: CASSYPQGTNTEAFF. The CDR3 DNA follows: TGTGCCAGCAGTTACCCGCAGGGTACCAACACTGAAGCTTTCTTT.

This clonotype has at least ten counts. The CDR3 nucleotides read TGTGCCAGCTCACCACCGCTCAGCGGGAGGCGCACAGATACGCAGTATTTT. It translates to CASSPPLSGRRTDTQYF. The chain employs TRBV18 and TRBJ2-3, with 9 nucleotides matching TRBD2. Unmatched junction bases numbered 5, after V lost 0 bases and J lost 1 base. The CDR3 is 17 residues long. Per the germline V gene, CDR1 is KGHSH and CDR2 is LQKENI.

This clonotype was observed many times. V gene TRBV2 combines with J gene TRBJ2-3; D is perhaps TRBD1 (5 bases). The V end lost 9 bases, the J end lost 6 bases, and 19 bases lay between the germline ends. The CDR3 totals 14 residues. From germline, CDR1 is SNHLY and CDR2 FYNNEI. The CDR3: CARQPEQGIDTQYF. DNA for the CDR3: TGTGCCAGACAACCCGAGCAGGGCATCGATACGCAGTATTTT.

This clonotype is medium-sized within its sample. This chain joins TRBV28 and TRBJ2-1, with 12 nucleotides matching TRBD1. This CDR3 region has 20 residues. The junction had 22 bases not matched to a gene; V was cut back by 4 bases and J by 9 bases. Germline CDR1 and CDR2: MDHEN and SYDVKM. The chain's CDR3 is CASSSTPTVNRDRGHGEQFF. The CDR3 coding sequence is TGTGCCAGCAGTTCAACTCCTACCGTAAACCGGGACAGGGGGCATGGTGAGCAGTTCTTC.

This clonotype was counted ten times or more. The chain couples TRBV12-3 or TRBV12-4 to TRBJ2-7; 9 bases match TRBD1. Trimming at V came to 8 bases and at J to 6 bases, leaving 8 bases not matched to a gene. The CDR3 length is 13 residues. CDR3 DNA sequence: TGTGCCAGCGCTCGGGACAGGGCCGTCGAGCAGTACTTC. Amino acid sequence: CASARDRAVEQYF.

In the case of this clonotype: Without the conserved terminal phenylalanine or tryptophan, this CDR3 likely stems from a read error. This chain uses TRBV27 with TRBJ1-3; D gene uncertain. CDR1 is MNHEY and CDR2 is SMNVEV in the germline V gene (reference sequence). V was pared by 5 bases and J by 4 bases, with 12 bases between. This CDR3 spans 14 amino acids. CDR3 nucleotides: TGTGCCAGCAGTCAGATCCCGCCCGGAAACACCATATATTCT. Its protein is CASSQIPPGNTIYS.

This chain connects TRBV28 to TRBJ2-7; TRBD2 agrees at 7 bases. This CDR3 has 16 residues. Unmatched junction bases numbered 14, after V lost 5 bases and J lost 4 bases. Germline loops: CDR1 MDHEN, CDR2 SYDVKM. Written as DNA, the CDR3 is TGTGCCAGCAGTGCCAGGAGCGGGATTACTCTTTACGAGCAGTACTTC. Translated, it gives CASSARSGITLYEQYF.

A note on this clonotype: Germline and junction disagree at one end, which may indicate a read error. The CDR3 coding sequence is TGTGCCAGCAGTCCTTTGATAAGGGGACGACTTAGCGGGAGAAAGTACGGGCAGTACTTC. This gives the protein CASSPLIRGRLSGRKYGQYF. The rearrangement joins TRBV12-3 or TRBV12-4 to TRBJ2-7, with 9 bases that match TRBD2. The CDR3 runs 20 residues.

This rearrangement joins TRBV3-1 to TRBJ2-1, with 9 bases matching TRBD2. Germline V gene lookup returns CDR1 LGHDT and CDR2 YNNKEL (reference sequence). V shed 1 base, J shed 7 bases, and the junction held 17 bases outside the gene matches. The CDR3 runs to 19 residues. CDR3 loop: CASSQGSASLAGSRNEQFF. The CDR3 DNA sequence: TGTGCCAGCAGCCAAGGCTCGGCCTCGCTAGCGGGATCAAGGAATGAGCAGTTCTTC.

This clonotype came up many times. The chain uses TRBV4-1 and TRBJ2-1, with 7 positions matching TRBD2. Trimming at V came to 0 bases and at J to 7 bases, leaving 12 bases not matched to a gene. Germline V CDR1 and CDR2: MGHRA, YSYEKL. The length of the CDR3 is 17 residues. The CDR3 region is CASSQDRGGSSGNEQFF. CDR3 in DNA: TGCGCCAGCAGCCAAGATAGGGGCGGGAGCTCAGGAAATGAGCAGTTCTTC.

This chain links TRBV29-1 with TRBJ2-1; maybe TRBD2 (5 bases). This CDR3 is built from 12 residues. Germline assignment: CDR1 SQVTM and CDR2 ANQGSEA. V lost 6 bases, J lost 1 base, and 7 bases lay in between. CDR3 protein: CSVRGSYNEQFF. The CDR3, as DNA: TGCAGCGTCCGGGGTTCCTACAATGAGCAGTTCTTC.

As for this clonotype: A read error may explain this, as a much larger clone is one base away. This chain joins TRBV19 and TRBJ2-1, with 11 bases matching TRBD2. Trimming took 8 bases from V and 0 from J; bases not matched to a gene: 15. Looked up from germline, CDR1 is LNHDA and CDR2 is SQIVND (reference sequence). This CDR3 spans 19 amino acids. In DNA form, the CDR3 reads TGTGCCAGTGGCACTCAACTAGCGGGAGCGCTGAGCTCCTACAATGAGCAGTTCTTC. Residues: CASGTQLAGALSSYNEQFF.

Worth noting for this clonotype: Germline is not matched at one junction end, which may reflect a read error. V is TRBV20-1 and J is TRBJ2-7; TRBD1 matches 7 bases. Germline V gene sequence: CDR1 DFQATT, CDR2 SNEGSKA (reference sequence). This CDR3 has 18 amino acids. In nucleotides, the CDR3 is TGCAGTGCTAGACCCGGGACAGCTTCCTCCCTTGGCTCCTACGGGCAGTACTTC. Translating it yields CSARPGTASSLGSYGQYF.

For this clonotype: This clone may be a read error of a much larger clone one base away. A read error is likely, as this CDR3 ends without the conserved phenylalanine or tryptophan. No DNA is shown, since the ends of the CDR3 on it are uncertain; the CDR3 is the one TCRdb lists. The V gene is TRBV29-1, the J gene TRBJ1-2; TRBD1 reflects the table's D call only, with no check against the DNA. The CDR3 is 13 residues long, ends included. The germline V gene encodes CDR1 SQVTM and CDR2 ANQGSEA. The CDR3 loop reads CSAGNAGQAVHTS.

On this clonotype itself: A much larger clone sits a single nucleotide away, making a read error possible. V is TRBV30 and J is TRBJ1-5; 9 nucleotides match TRBD1. The CDR3 has 13 residues. Germline lookup yields CDR1 GTSNPN and CDR2 SVGIG (reference sequence). CDR3 sequence (DNA): TGTGCCTGGAGTCCGACAGGGGGTCAGCCCAAGCATTTT. This gives the protein CAWSPTGGQPKHF.

In the case of this clonotype: Since a much larger clone is just one base distant, this may be a read error. The chain couples TRBV2 to TRBJ2-3, with D perhaps matching TRBD1 (5 bases). The ends were cut back, 5 bases at V and 5 bases at J, with 17 bases in the middle. Germline values: CDR1 SNHLY, CDR2 FYNNEI. CDR3 length: 15 residues. The CDR3 region is CASSLVEARGDTQYF. CDR3 DNA sequence: TGTGCCAGCAGTTTGGTGGAAGCTAGGGGAGATACGCAGTATTTT.

V gene TRBV6-1 combines with J gene TRBJ2-7, with D perhaps matching TRBD2 (5 bases). Near its end, the DNA agrees better with TRBJ2-1, so the J call may be wrong. Looked up from germline, CDR1 is MNHNS and CDR2 is SASEGT. The CDR3 is made up of 15 amino acids. Written as DNA, the CDR3 is TGTGCCAGCACTCAAAGCCTCCGGGAATGGAATGAGCAGTTCTTC. Amino acids: CASTQSLREWNEQFF.

Notes on this clonotype: One end of the junction is discordant with germline, which a read error may explain. The chain links TRBV20-1 to TRBJ1-3, with D unclear. Looked up from germline, CDR1 is DFQATT and CDR2 is SNEGSKA (reference sequence). The CDR3 is 11 residues long. DNA for the CDR3: TGCAGTGCCGGATCTGGAAAAACCATATATTTT. This sequence encodes CSAGSGKTIYF.

The chain recombines TRBV6-2 or TRBV6-3 with TRBJ1-3; 8 bases agree with TRBD1. Trimming took 5 bases from V and 0 from J; bases not matched to a gene: 3. The CDR3 is 15 residues long. CDR1 is MNHEY, CDR2 SVGEGT, per germline. Here the CDR3 DNA reads TGTGCCAGCAGTCTGACAGGGGACTCTGGAAACACCATATATTTT. Protein sequence: CASSLTGDSGNTIYF.

Points on this clonotype: A much larger clone lies a single base off, so this may be a read error. The chain links TRBV29-1 to TRBJ2-7, with D tentatively TRBD1 (6 bases). Germline V gives CDR1 SQVTM, CDR2 ANQGSEA. CDR3 length: 13 residues. CDR3 residues: CIVVGQGIHEQYF. As DNA, the CDR3 is TGCATCGTTGTCGGGCAGGGGATCCACGAGCAGTACTTC.

This clonotype has more than one count but fewer than ten. The gene calls are TRBV4-3 and TRBJ1-5, with a tentative D call TRBD1 (5 bases). Germline V CDR1 and CDR2: LGHNA, YSLEER. The V end lost 3 bases, the J end lost 5 bases, and 11 bases lay between the germline ends. The CDR3 has 14 residues. CDR3 sequence (DNA): TGCGCCAGCAGCCACTTGATGGGGGATCAGCCCCAGCATTTT. It is translated as CASSHLMGDQPQHF.

The chain has TRBV6-5 and TRBJ1-2; TRBD1 might be the D (5 bases). Germline lookup yields CDR1 MNHEY and CDR2 SVGAGI. With 2 bases removed from V and 7 bases from J, the gap between germline ends came to 11 bases. The CDR3 contains 13 residues. CDR3 nucleotide sequence: TGTGCCAGCAGTTACCCAGGGAGGGGTGGCTACACCTTC. Translation: CASSYPGRGGYTF.

The gene calls are TRBV2 and TRBJ2-7; 7 nucleotides align to TRBD2. Germline CDR1 and CDR2: SNHLY and FYNNEI. The CDR3 extends over 14 amino acids. J was trimmed by 0 bases and V by 9 bases; bases with no gene match: 8. The CDR3 region is CARQGTGGSYEQYF. The CDR3 DNA reads as TGTGCCAGACAAGGGACGGGGGGCTCCTACGAGCAGTACTTC.

This chain joins TRBV27 and TRBJ2-1, with 7 bases lining up with TRBD1. CDR3 length: 14 amino acids. Looked up from germline, CDR1 is MNHEY and CDR2 is SMNVEV (reference sequence). Losses at the gene ends were 3 bases for V and 3 bases for J; bases not matched to a gene: 2. The CDR3 nucleotides read TGTGCCAGCAGTTTCGGGACAGTCTACAATGAGCAGTTCTTC. This sequence encodes CASSFGTVYNEQFF.